The 9 T cell receptor beta chains in this list originate from one sample, sequenced in a study of preoperative IRX-2 immunotherapy in early breast cancer. Only in-frame clones appear in the TCRdb table, and some are missing; sequencing was by immunoSEQ multiplex PCR. The data hold approximately 96,000 clones, with roughly 88% observed a single time. The treatment is: preoperative locoregional IRX-2 cytokine immunotherapy. The source was tumor tissue, collected after IRX-2 immunotherapy. These receptors originate from a human donor with breast cancer.

In its sample, this clone was seen once. The rearrangement links TRBV7-1 to TRBJ1-2, with 7 bases fitting TRBD1. TRBV7-1 is noted as an ORF with a role that remains uncertain. Trimming cost V 5 bases and J 4 bases; bases outside gene matches: 4. This CDR3 contains 13 residues. CDR3 in DNA: TGTGCCAGCAGCCAGGGACAGAGCTATGGCTACACCTTC. It is translated as CASSQGQSYGYTF.

The rearrangement links TRBV6-8 to TRBJ1-5, with 10 bases fitting TRBD1. This CDR3 region has 15 residues. The V gene's germline CDR1 is MNHGY and CDR2 SAAAGT. V lost 5 bases to trimming and J lost 2 bases; unmatched junction nucleotides: 3. The CDR3 loop is CASSGGTGGNQPQHF. For the CDR3, the DNA is TGTGCCAGCAGTGGCGGGACAGGGGGCAATCAGCCCCAGCATTTT.

This clone has just one count. CDR3 nucleotides: TGTGCCAGCTCACTTGGGACACAAGAGACCCAGTACTTC. This gives the protein CASSLGTQETQYF. This chain uses TRBV18 with TRBJ2-5; D possibly corresponds to TRBD1 (6 bases). The CDR3 has 13 residues. Germline V gene data show CDR1 as KGHSH and CDR2 as LQKENI. Deletions cut 4 bases from V and 2 bases from J, with 8 bases between.

The CDR3 DNA is TGTGCCAGCAGCGGGACAGGGGGATATCAGCCCCAGCATTTT. As protein: CASSGTGGYQPQHF. The chain joins TRBV6-8 to TRBJ1-5; 11 bases map to TRBD1. V lost 6 bases, J lost 5 bases, and 3 bases stayed unmatched. CDR1 and CDR2 from the germline V gene are MNHGY and SAAAGT. This CDR3 spans 14 amino acids.

This clone is a singleton in its sample. This chain joins TRBV10-2 and TRBJ2-1, with TRBD2 matching 9 bases. The V gene end was trimmed by 1 base and the J gene end by 5 bases; junction bases not matched to a gene: 3. The germline V gene has CDR1 WSHSY and CDR2 SAAADI. The CDR3 runs to 15 residues. This CDR3 reads CASSELAGAHNEQFF. Here the CDR3 DNA reads TGCGCCAGCAGTGAGTTAGCGGGAGCCCACAATGAGCAGTTCTTC.

This chain uses TRBV5-1 with TRBJ2-3; TRBD2 agrees at 7 bases. Germline lookup yields CDR1 SGHRS and CDR2 YFSETQ. The CDR3 is 17 amino acids. The ends lost 0 bases at V and 1 base at J; junction bases unmatched: 8. CDR3 in DNA: TGCGCCAGCAGCTTGGGAGGGAGGGCCACGGGCACAGATACGCAGTATTTT. This translates into CASSLGGRATGTDTQYF.

About this clone: At one end, the junction sequence differs from germline, possibly due to a read error. The rearrangement uses TRBV6-8 and TRBJ2-7; D unresolved. Germline values: CDR1 MNHGY, CDR2 SAAAGT. The CDR3 consists of 13 residues. Here the CDR3 DNA reads TGTGCCAGCTATAGAGGTTCGACCTACGAGCAGTACTTT. This gives the protein CASYRGSTYEQYF.

The rearrangement links TRBV18 to TRBJ2-2, with 9 bases lining up with TRBD1. Germline CDR1 reads KGHSH; CDR2 reads LQKENI. This CDR3 comprises 15 residues. V shed 4 bases, J shed 5 bases, and the junction held 5 bases outside the gene matches. CDR3 protein: CASSRGQGNTGELFF. The CDR3 DNA reads as TGTGCCAGCTCACGGGGACAGGGAAATACCGGGGAGCTGTTTTTT.

The chain links TRBV14 to TRBJ2-2; the D is unclear. This CDR3 contains 14 residues. Germline CDR1 and CDR2: SGHDN and FVKESK. V was clipped by 0 bases and J by 6 bases, with 8 bases between them. This chain's CDR3 is CASSQDRGAGELFF. CDR3 in DNA: TGTGCCAGCAGCCAAGATCGAGGCGCCGGGGAGCTGTTTTTT.